This TCR beta chain was recorded in a study of CD8 T cells in Susac syndrome. Looked up from germline, CDR1 is MDHEN and CDR2 is SYDVKM. V was shortened by 8 bases and J by 7 bases, with 15 bases between the two germline ends. This CDR3 has 13 residues. Reverse transcription of roughly 0.5 to 1 ug RNA was carried out with random hexamers. MiXCR, applied by TCRdb to the immunoSEQ multiplex PCR reads, yields one record per CDR3 protein. This sample has 180,000 or so distinct CDR3 sequences, with less than 95% found just once. Input material: CD4+ T cells from PBMCs. The TCR was taken from a human donor in good health. J is TRBJ1-5 and V is TRBV28; D perhaps matches TRBD1 (5 bases). The CDR3 DNA follows: TGTGCCAGCGAAGGAAGGGGAGGACAGCCCCAGCATTTT. Translating gives CASEGRGGQPQHF.